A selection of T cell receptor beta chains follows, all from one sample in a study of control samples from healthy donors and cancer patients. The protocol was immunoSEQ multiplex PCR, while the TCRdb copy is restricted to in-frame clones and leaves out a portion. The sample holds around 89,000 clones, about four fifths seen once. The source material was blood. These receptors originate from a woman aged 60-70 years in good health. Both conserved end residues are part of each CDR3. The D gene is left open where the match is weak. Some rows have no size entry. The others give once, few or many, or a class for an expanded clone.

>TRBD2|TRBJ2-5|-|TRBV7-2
CASSSGTSGFGETQYF
TGTGCCAGCAGCTCCGGGACTAGCGGGTTCGGGGAGACCCAGTACTTC
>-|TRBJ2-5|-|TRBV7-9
CASSWSDARQETQYF
TGTGCCAGCAGCTGGTCCGACGCGCGCCAAGAGACCCAGTACTTC
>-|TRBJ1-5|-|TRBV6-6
CASSYQGVNQPQHF
TGTGCCAGCAGTTACCAAGGGGTTAATCAGCCCCAGCATTTT
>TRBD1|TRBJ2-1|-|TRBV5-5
CASSWTGVGLGNEQFF
TGTGCCAGCAGCTGGACAGGGGTGGGGCTAGGCAATGAGCAGTTCTTC
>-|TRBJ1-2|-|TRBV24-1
CATSDFAGMGYTF
TGTGCCACCAGTGATTTTGCGGGGATGGGCTACACCTTC
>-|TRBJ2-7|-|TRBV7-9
CASRPPGVSSYEQYF
TGTGCCAGCAGACCCCCGGGGGTGAGCTCCTACGAGCAGTACTTC
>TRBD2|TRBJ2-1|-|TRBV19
CASSIQRGFYNEQFF
TGTGCCAGTAGTATCCAGCGGGGGTTTTACAATGAGCAGTTCTTC
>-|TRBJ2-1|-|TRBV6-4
CASSDQGGNEQFF
TGTGCCAGCAGTGACCAGGGGGGCAATGAGCAGTTCTTC
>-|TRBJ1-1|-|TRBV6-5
CASSWARGNTEAFF
TGTGCCAGCAGTTGGGCGAGGGGGAACACTGAAGCTTTCTTT
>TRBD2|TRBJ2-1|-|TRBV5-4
CASSLGSGISNEQFF
TGTGCCAGCAGCTTGGGCAGCGGGATCTCCAATGAGCAGTTCTTC
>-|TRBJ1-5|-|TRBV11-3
CASTKPGAYSNQPQHF
TGTGCCAGCACCAAACCGGGGGCTTATAGCAATCAGCCCCAGCATTTT
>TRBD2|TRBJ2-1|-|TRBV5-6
CASSPGLGVYNEQFF
TGTGCCAGCAGCCCGGGACTAGGGGTATACAATGAGCAGTTCTTC
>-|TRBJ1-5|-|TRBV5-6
CASSLASANQPQHF
TGTGCCAGCAGCTTGGCGTCAGCTAATCAGCCCCAGCATTTT
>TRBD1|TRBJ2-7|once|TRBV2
CASQGVSYEQYF
TGTGCCAGCCAGGGGGTCTCCTACGAGCAGTACTTC
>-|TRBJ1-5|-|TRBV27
CASSLTGLGNQPQHF
TGTGCCAGCAGTTTAACGGGGTTGGGAAATCAGCCCCAGCATTTT
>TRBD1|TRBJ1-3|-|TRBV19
CASSVSQGAGNTIYF
TGTGCCAGTAGTGTCTCCCAGGGGGCAGGAAACACCATATATTTT
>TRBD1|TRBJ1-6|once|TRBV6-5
CASSTRTGFNSPLHF
TGTGCCAGCAGTACTCGGACAGGCTTTAATTCACCCCTCCACTTT
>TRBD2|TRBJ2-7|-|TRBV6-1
CASSESPGDYRYEQYF
TGTGCCAGCAGTGAATCACCTGGGGACTACCGCTACGAGCAGTACTTC